These T cell receptor beta chains were read from a single sample in a study of cytomegalovirus exposure and HLA in healthy donors. The table came from immunoSEQ multiplex PCR; TCRdb's copy has only in-frame clones and leaves some out. This sample carries about 180,000 clones, around 80% of them seen once, and the ten largest clones take more than 0.55%. Sequencing was performed on PBMCs. The receptors here all came from a woman between 40 and 55 years old in good health and CMV-seronegative. Each CDR3 is given with its conserved first and last residue. D genes are given only for firm matches. Not every row has a clone size; where given, it reads once, few, many or a size class.

j_gene: TRBJ2-7; d_gene: TRBD1; v_gene: TRBV6-5; abundance: few; CDR3nt: TGTGCCAGCAGCCCGCCCCGGGACAGCGCCTACGAGCAGTACTTC; CDR3aa: CASSPPRDSAYEQYF
j_gene: TRBJ1-1; d_gene: NA; v_gene: TRBV18; abundance: NA; CDR3nt: TGTGCCAGCACTATGAACACTGAAGCTTTCTTT; CDR3aa: CASTMNTEAFF
j_gene: TRBJ2-3; d_gene: TRBD2; v_gene: TRBV10-1; abundance: NA; CDR3nt: TGCGCCAGCAGTGGAGCGGGGGGGCAAGATACGCAGTATTTT; CDR3aa: CASSGAGGQDTQYF
j_gene: TRBJ2-4; d_gene: TRBD2; v_gene: TRBV28; abundance: NA; CDR3nt: TGTGCCAGCAGTTTAGGGGGACTAGCGGGAGGGGGGAACATTCAGTACTTC; CDR3aa: CASSLGGLAGGGNIQYF
j_gene: TRBJ2-7; d_gene: TRBD1; v_gene: TRBV5-1; abundance: NA; CDR3nt: TGCGCCAGCAGCTCAGGACCGGGGACAGGCCAATCTTACGAGCAGTACTTC; CDR3aa: CASSSGPGTGQSYEQYF
j_gene: TRBJ2-3; d_gene: NA; v_gene: TRBV7-2; abundance: NA; CDR3nt: TGTGCCAGCAGACTGACTAGGCGACTTGAAGATACGCAGTATTTT; CDR3aa: CASRLTRRLEDTQYF
j_gene: TRBJ2-4; d_gene: NA; v_gene: TRBV2; abundance: NA; CDR3nt: TGTGCCAGCACTCGTATTGTAGCCAAAAACATTCAGTACTTC; CDR3aa: CASTRIVAKNIQYF
j_gene: TRBJ2-7; d_gene: NA; v_gene: TRBV19; abundance: NA; CDR3nt: TGTGCCAGTAGGTCTCAGGGATCCTACGAGCAGTACTTC; CDR3aa: CASRSQGSYEQYF
j_gene: TRBJ1-1; d_gene: NA; v_gene: TRBV5-1; abundance: NA; CDR3nt: TGCGCCAGCAGCTTGGACTCGGGGTATGGGACTGAAGCTTTCTTT; CDR3aa: CASSLDSGYGTEAFF
j_gene: TRBJ2-5; d_gene: TRBD2; v_gene: TRBV29-1; abundance: NA; CDR3nt: TGCAGCGTACTCTTGAGTAGCGGGAGGGCCCAACCAGTCCAAGAGACCCAGTACTTC; CDR3aa: CSVLLSSGRAQPVQETQYF
j_gene: TRBJ2-7; d_gene: NA; v_gene: TRBV9; abundance: NA; CDR3nt: TGTGCCAGCAGCATCGGACACAGCTCCTACGAGCAGTACTTC; CDR3aa: CASSIGHSSYEQYF
j_gene: TRBJ2-7; d_gene: NA; v_gene: TRBV6-1; abundance: NA; CDR3nt: TGTGCCAGCAGTGATCCCCCACCGGAGTCGAACTCCTACGAGCAGTACTTC; CDR3aa: CASSDPPPESNSYEQYF
j_gene: TRBJ1-6; d_gene: TRBD1; v_gene: TRBV19; abundance: NA; CDR3nt: TGTGCCAGTAGCCCACAGGGGCAGAATTCACCCCTCCACTTT; CDR3aa: CASSPQGQNSPLHF
j_gene: TRBJ2-7; d_gene: NA; v_gene: TRBV28; abundance: NA; CDR3nt: TGTGCCAGCAGCCGCGACTCCTACGAGCAGTACTTC; CDR3aa: CASSRDSYEQYF
j_gene: TRBJ1-2; d_gene: NA; v_gene: TRBV19; abundance: NA; CDR3nt: TGTGCCAGTAGTATTTTTTGGAGCTCCTCAGATGGCTACACCTTC; CDR3aa: CASSIFWSSSDGYTF
j_gene: TRBJ2-1; d_gene: TRBD1; v_gene: TRBV5-1; abundance: NA; CDR3nt: TGCGCCAGCAGCGGACAGGCGAGAACCTACAATGAGCAGTTCTTC; CDR3aa: CASSGQARTYNEQFF
j_gene: TRBJ2-1; d_gene: TRBD2; v_gene: TRBV27; abundance: NA; CDR3nt: TGTGCCAGCTGCAGAGGGGGGAGCGGGAGAGCCCAGTGCTCCTACAATGAGCAGTTCTTC; CDR3aa: CASCRGGSGRAQCSYNEQFF
j_gene: TRBJ1-6; d_gene: NA; v_gene: TRBV4-1; abundance: NA; CDR3nt: TGCGCCAGCAGTACGACACAGACAAATTCACTCCTCCACTTT; CDR3aa: CASSTTQTNSLLHF
j_gene: TRBJ2-7; d_gene: TRBD1; v_gene: TRBV6-1; abundance: NA; CDR3nt: TGTGCCAGCAGGGCCGGGACAGGGGGCTCCTACGAGCAGTACTTC; CDR3aa: CASRAGTGGSYEQYF
j_gene: TRBJ1-1; d_gene: NA; v_gene: TRBV7-8; abundance: NA; CDR3nt: TGTGCCAGCAGCCCGCGCCGCAGCGCCTACACTGAAGCTTTCTTT; CDR3aa: CASSPRRSAYTEAFF
j_gene: TRBJ2-7; d_gene: NA; v_gene: TRBV5-4; abundance: NA; CDR3nt: TGTGCCAGCAGCTTGGACAGGGACTACGAGCAGTACTTC; CDR3aa: CASSLDRDYEQYF
j_gene: TRBJ2-7; d_gene: NA; v_gene: TRBV9; abundance: NA; CDR3nt: TGTGCCAGCAGCGTAGGACAGGATCTCTACGAGCAGTACTTC; CDR3aa: CASSVGQDLYEQYF
j_gene: TRBJ1-3; d_gene: NA; v_gene: TRBV9; abundance: NA; CDR3nt: TGTGCCAGCAGCGGTTCGTCTGGAAACACCATATATTTT; CDR3aa: CASSGSSGNTIYF
j_gene: TRBJ2-5; d_gene: NA; v_gene: TRBV9; abundance: NA; CDR3nt: TGTGCCAGCAGCACACCCACAGCGGGCCAAGAGACCCAGTACTTC; CDR3aa: CASSTPTAGQETQYF
j_gene: TRBJ2-6; d_gene: TRBD2; v_gene: TRBV9; abundance: few; CDR3nt: TGTGCCAGCAGCGGGACTAGTGGGGTCCTCTCTGGGGCCAACGTCCTGACTTTC; CDR3aa: CASSGTSGVLSGANVLTF
j_gene: TRBJ2-7; d_gene: NA; v_gene: TRBV30; abundance: NA; CDR3nt: TGTGCCTGGAGTGTAACAGGGCGGACCTACGAGCAGTACTTC; CDR3aa: CAWSVTGRTYEQYF
j_gene: TRBJ1-2; d_gene: NA; v_gene: TRBV30; abundance: NA; CDR3nt: TGTGCCTGGAGTGTAGCCGGGTATGGCTACACCTTC; CDR3aa: CAWSVAGYGYTF
j_gene: TRBJ2-7; d_gene: TRBD1; v_gene: TRBV11-2; abundance: NA; CDR3nt: TGTGCCAGCAGCTTCTCCGGGACAGGGGCCTACGAGCAGTACTTC; CDR3aa: CASSFSGTGAYEQYF